The TCR beta chain described here comes from a study of blood T cell repertoires in COVID-19. Assay: immunoSEQ multiplex PCR; the TCRdb copy retains only in-frame clones and omits some. The sample contains fewer than 350,000 clones, around 88% of which appear only once. The V segment lost 8 bases and the J segment 0 bases; nucleotides outside the gene matches: 5. The CDR3 totals 15 residues. The germline CDR1 and CDR2 sequences are MGHRA and YSYEKL. The source is a woman in her 40s who had recovered from COVID-19. The chain carries TRBV4-1 and TRBJ2-2, with 8 bases identical to TRBD1. The sequencing input was PBMCs or T cells enriched from blood (not recorded which). CDR3 DNA sequence: TGCGCCAGCCAGACAGGGGTTACGAACACCGGGGAGCTGTTTTTT. This sequence encodes CASQTGVTNTGELFF.